This T cell receptor (beta chain) emerged from a study of T cell changes during pregnancy in multiple sclerosis. TCRdb's table, derived via immunoSEQ multiplex PCR, lists solely in-frame clones and lacks some. The repertoire holds about 79,000 clones, with approximately 90% as singletons. The CDR3 loop spans 13 amino acids. V was pared by 1 base and J by 8 bases, with 11 bases between. From germline, CDR1 is SGHNT and CDR2 YENEEA. The chain recombines TRBV11-3 with TRBJ1-1; perhaps TRBD1 as D (6 bases). The sample here was CD4+ T cells from peripheral blood mononuclear cells, taken in the second trimester of pregnancy. This receptor was taken from a female donor with multiple sclerosis, enrolled in a pregnancy study. CDR3 residues: CASSLALDREAFF. The CDR3 region has the DNA TGTGCCAGCAGCTTAGCCCTAGACAGGGAAGCTTTCTTT.